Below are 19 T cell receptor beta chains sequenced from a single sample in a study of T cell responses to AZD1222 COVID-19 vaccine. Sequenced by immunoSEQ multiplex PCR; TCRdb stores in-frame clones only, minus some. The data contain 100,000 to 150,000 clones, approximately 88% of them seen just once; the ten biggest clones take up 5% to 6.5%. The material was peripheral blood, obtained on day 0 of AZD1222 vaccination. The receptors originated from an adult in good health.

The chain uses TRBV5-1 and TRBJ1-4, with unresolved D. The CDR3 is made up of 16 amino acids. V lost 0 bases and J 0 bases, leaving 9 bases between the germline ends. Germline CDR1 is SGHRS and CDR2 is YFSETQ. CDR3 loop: CASSLAWTSTNEKLFF. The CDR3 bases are TGCGCCAGCAGCTTGGCCTGGACTTCAACTAATGAAAAACTGTTTTTT.

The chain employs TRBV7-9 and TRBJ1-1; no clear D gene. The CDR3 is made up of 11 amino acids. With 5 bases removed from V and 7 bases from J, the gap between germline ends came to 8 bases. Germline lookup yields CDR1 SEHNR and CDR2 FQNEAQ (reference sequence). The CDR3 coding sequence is TGTGCCAGCAGCCCTGGGCGTGAAGCTTTCTTT. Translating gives CASSPGREAFF.

CDR3 in amino acids: CASSLSTYEQYF. The CDR3 DNA reads as TGTGCCAGCAGCTTAAGTACCTACGAGCAGTACTTC. The chain combines TRBV7-2 with TRBJ2-7; D gene uncertain. The CDR3 loop spans 12 amino acids. Trimming cost V 2 bases and J 2 bases, with 4 bases left between them. Germline V gene data show CDR1 as SGHTA and CDR2 as FQGNSA.

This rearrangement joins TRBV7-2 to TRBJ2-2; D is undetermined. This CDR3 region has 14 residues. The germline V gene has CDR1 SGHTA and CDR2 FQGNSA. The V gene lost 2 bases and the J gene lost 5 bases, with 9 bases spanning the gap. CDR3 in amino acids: CASSLYVTTGELFF. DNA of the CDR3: TGTGCCAGCAGCTTATACGTTACGACCGGGGAGCTGTTTTTT.

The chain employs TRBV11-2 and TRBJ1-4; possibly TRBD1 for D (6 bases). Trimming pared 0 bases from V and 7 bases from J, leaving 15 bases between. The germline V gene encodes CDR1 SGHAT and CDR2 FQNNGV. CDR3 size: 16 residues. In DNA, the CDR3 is TGTGCCAGCAGCTTAGATTTGCGAGCAGGGGCTGAAAAACTGTTTTTT. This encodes CASSLDLRAGAEKLFF.

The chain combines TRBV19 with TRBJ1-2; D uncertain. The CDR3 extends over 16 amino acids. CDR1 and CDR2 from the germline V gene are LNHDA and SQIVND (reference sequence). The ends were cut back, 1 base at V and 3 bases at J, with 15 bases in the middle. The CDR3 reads CASSIAQSKWYYGYTF. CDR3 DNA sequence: TGTGCCAGTAGTATAGCCCAGTCAAAGTGGTACTATGGCTACACCTTC.

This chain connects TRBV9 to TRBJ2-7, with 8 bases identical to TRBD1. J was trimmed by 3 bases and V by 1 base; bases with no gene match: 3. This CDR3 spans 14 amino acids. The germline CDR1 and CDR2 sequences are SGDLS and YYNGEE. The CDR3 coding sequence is TGTGCCAGCAGCGTACATGGACAGGGCTACGAGCAGTACTTC. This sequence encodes CASSVHGQGYEQYF.

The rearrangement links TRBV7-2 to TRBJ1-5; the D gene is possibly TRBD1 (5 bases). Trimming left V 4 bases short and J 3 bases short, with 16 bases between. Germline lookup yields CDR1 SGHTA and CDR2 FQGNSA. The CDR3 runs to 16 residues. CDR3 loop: CASSSVGQGYNQPQHF. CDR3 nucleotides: TGTGCCAGCAGCTCCGTGGGGCAAGGCTACAATCAGCCCCAGCATTTT.

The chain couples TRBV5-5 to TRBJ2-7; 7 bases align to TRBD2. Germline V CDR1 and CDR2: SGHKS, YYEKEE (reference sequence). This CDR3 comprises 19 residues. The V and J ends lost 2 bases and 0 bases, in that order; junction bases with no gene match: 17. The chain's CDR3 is CASSFSSSGASGRSYEQYF. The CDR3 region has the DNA TGTGCCAGCAGCTTCTCGAGTTCTGGGGCTAGCGGCCGCTCCTACGAGCAGTACTTC. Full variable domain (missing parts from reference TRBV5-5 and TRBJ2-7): DAGVTQSPTHLIKTRGQQVTLRCSPISGHKSVSWYQQVLGQGPQFIFQYYEKEERGRGNFPDRFSARQFPNYSSELNVNALLLGDSALYLCASSFSSSGASGRSYEQYFGPGTRLTVT.

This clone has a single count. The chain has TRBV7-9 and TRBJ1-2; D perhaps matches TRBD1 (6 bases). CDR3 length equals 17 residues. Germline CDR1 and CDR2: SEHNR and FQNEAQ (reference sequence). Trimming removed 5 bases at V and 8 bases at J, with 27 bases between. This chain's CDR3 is CASSPRGAGTPAEGYTF. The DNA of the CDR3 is TGTGCCAGCAGCCCCAGGGGCGCAGGGACTCCCGCAGAAGGCTACACCTTC.

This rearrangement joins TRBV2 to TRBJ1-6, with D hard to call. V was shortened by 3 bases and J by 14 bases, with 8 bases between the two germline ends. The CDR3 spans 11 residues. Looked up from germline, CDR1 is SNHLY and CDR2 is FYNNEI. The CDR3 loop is CASSENGALHF. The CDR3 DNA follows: TGTGCCAGCAGTGAGAACGGGGCCCTCCACTTT.

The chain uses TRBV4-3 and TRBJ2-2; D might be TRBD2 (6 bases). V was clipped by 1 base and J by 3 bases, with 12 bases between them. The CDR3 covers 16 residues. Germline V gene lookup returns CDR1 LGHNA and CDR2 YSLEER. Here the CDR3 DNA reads TGCGCCAGCAGCCAAGGAAGCGGGCTTTACACCGGGGAGCTGTTTTTT. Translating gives CASSQGSGLYTGELFF.

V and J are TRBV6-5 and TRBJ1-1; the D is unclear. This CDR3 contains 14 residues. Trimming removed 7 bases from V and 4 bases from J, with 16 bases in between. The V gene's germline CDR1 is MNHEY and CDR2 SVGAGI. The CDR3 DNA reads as TGTGCCAGCAACCCTGGCCGGGCGGGCACTGAAGCTTTCTTT. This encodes CASNPGRAGTEAFF.

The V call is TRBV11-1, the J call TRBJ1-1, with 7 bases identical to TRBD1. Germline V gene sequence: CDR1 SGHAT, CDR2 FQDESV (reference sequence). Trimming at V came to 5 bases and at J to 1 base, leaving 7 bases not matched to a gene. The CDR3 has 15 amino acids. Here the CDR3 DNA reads TGTGCCAGCAGCACCACCGGGACAGCGAACACTGAAGCTTTCTTT. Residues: CASSTTGTANTEAFF.

In DNA, the CDR3 is TGTGCCAGCAGCTTAGATTCGGGAGGACAGGGGCGCTACAATGAGCAGTTCTTC. This codes for CASSLDSGGQGRYNEQFF. The chain has TRBV13 and TRBJ2-1; TRBD1 matches at 9 bases. Unmatched junction bases numbered 10, after V lost 1 base and J lost 3 bases. CDR1 and CDR2 from the germline V gene are PRHDT and FYEKMQ (reference sequence). This CDR3 is built from 18 residues.

CDR3 in DNA: TGCGCCAGCAGCCATCAAACGGGTCGACCGTCTATGAACACTGAAGCTTTCTTT. As protein: CASSHQTGRPSMNTEAFF. The V and J genes are TRBV4-1 and TRBJ1-1; D remains unclear. The germline V gene has CDR1 MGHRA and CDR2 YSYEKL. The CDR3 length is 18 residues. Between the trimmed V and J ends, which lost 3 bases and 0 bases, there was a span of 20 bases.

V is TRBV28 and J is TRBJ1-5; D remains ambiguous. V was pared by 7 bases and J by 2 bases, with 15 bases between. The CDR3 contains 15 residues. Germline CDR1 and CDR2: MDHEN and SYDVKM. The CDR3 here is CASNPEGLGNQPQHF. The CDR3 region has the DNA TGTGCCAGCAACCCCGAGGGCTTAGGCAATCAGCCCCAGCATTTT.

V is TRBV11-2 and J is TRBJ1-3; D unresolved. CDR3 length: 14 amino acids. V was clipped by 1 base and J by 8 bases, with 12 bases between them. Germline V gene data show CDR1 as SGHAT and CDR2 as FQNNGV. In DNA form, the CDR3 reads TGTGCCAGCAGCTTAGTTTGGGCGGGCGACACCATATATTTT. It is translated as CASSLVWAGDTIYF.

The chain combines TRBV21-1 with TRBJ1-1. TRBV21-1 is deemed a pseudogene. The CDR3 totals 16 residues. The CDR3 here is CASSKTGGPAGTEAFF. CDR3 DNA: TGTGCCAGCAGCAAAACAGGCGGGCCGGCTGGCACTGAAGCTTTCTTT.